This entry describes one T cell receptor beta chain. Its target antigen remains unknown. Base qualities are missing; no much larger clone stands one base away. The High Capacity cDNA Reverse Transcription Kit was used to reverse transcribe all of the isolated RNA, meaning that expressed TCRB transcripts were what got sequenced. Deep immunoSEQ sequencing was applied to naive, central memory and regulatory T cell samples, giving an average of around 4 million total reads per sample. Sorted cells were lysed in RLT buffer and RNA was extracted with DNase-treated RNeasy Micro or Mini kits, depending on cell number. Each cell subset was processed on its own to prevent cross-contamination, while patient and healthy donor samples were processed together. The immunoSEQ multiplex PCR was used to amplify TCRB sequences from cDNA, generating 87-bp fragments that spanned the CDR3 region. The amplicons were sequenced using the Illumina HiSeq platform. On the authors' methods: Synthetic template baselines were used to correct PCR bias computationally, reads within Hamming distance 2 were collapsed together, and singletons that could not be merged were discarded. Reads were aligned against IMGT to assign V, D and J genes, CDR3 length and insertions or deletions at six rearrangement sites. Within each subset, clonotype counts were normalized to sorted cell number, after which true diversity and Gini coefficients were computed with the tcR R package. The overlap coefficient, calculated on TCRB nucleotide sequences, was used to quantify repertoire sharing. As a proxy for the pre-selection repertoire, out-of-frame TCRB sequences from naive cells were analyzed. TCRdb holds this immuneACCESS table with in-frame rearrangements only. Some clones are missing; in checked studies, unresolved V genes explain under half, and the rest has no known cause. V, J and clone size are taken as reported in that table, and D and trimming were inferred from the DNA itself. This sample has 390,000 or so clones in its table, and roughly 13% of those were observed once. Of the sample, approximately 0.038% falls within the top ten clones.

CDR1 SGHVS and CDR2 FNYEAQ are derived from the germline V gene. The CDR3 sequence holds 15 residues, the cysteine and phenylalanine included. Solely the CDR3 DNA is kept, with 45 bases framed from the first base. Between the V and J ends, shortened by 5 bases and 5 bases respectively, the junction contains 18 bases. The sample belongs to a study of beta chain features in type 1 diabetes (dated by TCRdb to between 2018 and 2020). Context from the whole study: Patients and healthy donors did not differ in mean age, gender distribution, total cell number or subset yield. A total of some 100,000,000 sorted cells were examined across all samples, and a strong correlation was observed between cell number per subset and RNA yield. Naive and central memory subsets were obtained from all 30 or so donors, but regulatory and stem cell-like memory subsets were isolated from only 8 patients and 8 healthy donors. In the study, recently diagnosed type 1 diabetes patients and matched healthy donors were compared on the TCRB repertoires of their sorted circulating CD4+ T cell subsets. What the research found in general, with its limitations: Because the HLA sub-analyses included only small numbers of individuals, any influence of HLA type on TCRB rearrangement was left unresolved. Shorter templates might have been favored by PCR, but patient and control samples were amplified and corrected together, so both groups would have been affected equally by any skew. Because cDNA was sequenced instead of genomic DNA, activated cells with high expression could be over-represented, although the groups did not differ in activation or CD3 levels. In all four CD4+ subsets, TCRB CDR3 length was moderately but significantly shorter in type 1 diabetes patients. At VDJ recombination sites, patients with type 1 diabetes made fewer insertions and deleted more nucleotides, a pattern implying thymic rearrangement abnormalities. Naive, central memory and regulatory TCRB repertoires appeared to be more similar among patients than among healthy donors.

Each donor gave one peripheral blood draw, averaging roughly 0.11 L, which was collected into heparinised tubes. A BD FACSAria II and a panel including CD45RO, CCR7, CD25, CD127, CD95 and CD27 were used to sort naive, central memory, regulatory and stem cell-like memory CD4+ T cells. Every sorted population had a purity above 95%. Right away, PBMCs were isolated by Lymphoprep density gradient centrifugation and were stained directly, with no culture step. To minimize batch effects, samples were stained and sorted in pairs, one healthy donor with one patient per experiment. This TCR derives from a man aged 25 to 45 in good health. The chain couples TRBV7-6 to TRBJ2-5; D gene: possibly TRBD1, on 6 matching bases. Sequencing used naive CD4+ T cells from blood. The sample's cell subset or site label, decoded: true naive CD4+ T cells. The base sequence is TGTGCCAGCAGCCCCGCTACAGGGAAGGGGGAGACCCAGTACTTC. Translated, this is CASSPATGKGETQYF.